Presented here are 27 T cell receptor beta chains from one specimen sequenced in a study of T cell responses to AZD1222 COVID-19 vaccine. The repertoire was sequenced with immunoSEQ multiplex PCR; TCRdb's copy has only in-frame clones and lacks some. Of roughly 160,000 clones detected, roughly 94% appear once; the ten largest clones hold 4.4%. This sample comprised peripheral blood, obtained on day 0 of MenACWY control vaccination. Receptors originate from an adult in good health.

A few counts support this clone. The chain combines TRBV6-6 with TRBJ1-5; D unclear. Trimming left V 6 bases short and J 1 base short, with 13 bases between. The CDR3 covers 15 residues. Germline assignment: CDR1 MNHNY and CDR2 SVGAGI (reference sequence). CDR3 protein: CASSPNTISNQPQHF. CDR3 bases: TGTGCCAGCAGCCCCAACACCATCAGCAATCAGCCCCAGCATTTT.

This chain joins TRBV13 and TRBJ2-3; D gene ambiguous. Trimming removed 4 bases at V and 2 bases at J, with 13 bases between. The CDR3 length is 15 residues. The germline V gene encodes CDR1 PRHDT and CDR2 FYEKMQ (reference sequence). The CDR3 sequence is CASSSRGRTTDTQYF. CDR3 DNA: TGTGCCAGCAGCTCCCGAGGCAGAACCACAGATACGCAGTATTTT. The full variable domain, with the rest looked up from reference TRBV13 and TRBJ2-3, is AAGVIQSPRHLIKEKRETATLKCYPIPRHDTVYWYQQGPGQDPQFLISFYEKMQSDKGSIPDRFSAQQFSDYHSELNMSSLELGDSALYFCASSSRGRTTDTQYFGPGTRLTVL.

V usage is TRBV6-6 and J usage is TRBJ2-1; 7 nucleotides match TRBD1. The germline gives CDR1 MNHNY, CDR2 SVGAGI (reference sequence). The CDR3 is made up of 17 amino acids. V gave up 5 bases and J gave up 5 bases; unmatched junction bases: 15. The CDR3 here is CASSRLPWDSVNNEQFF. DNA of the CDR3: TGTGCCAGCAGTCGACTACCTTGGGACAGCGTAAACAATGAGCAGTTCTTC.

The CDR3 nucleotides are TGTGCCAGCAATCGAACTAGCGGGAGGGACAATGAGCAGTTCTTC. It codes for CASNRTSGRDNEQFF. This sequence joins TRBV6-4 and TRBJ2-1, with 13 nucleotides matching TRBD2. The germline V gene has CDR1 MRHNA and CDR2 SNTAGT. Trimming at V came to 7 bases and at J to 5 bases, leaving 5 bases not matched to a gene. The CDR3 is 15 amino acids.

The chain employs TRBV27 and TRBJ2-1; the match to TRBD1 covers 8 bases. Germline CDR1 is MNHEY and CDR2 is SMNVEV (reference sequence). The CDR3 has 15 residues. V trimming: 3 bases; J trimming: 7 bases; junction bases outside the gene matches: 8. Here the CDR3 reads CASSLGQGARNEQFF. The CDR3 nucleotides read TGTGCCAGCAGTTTGGGTCAGGGGGCGAGAAATGAGCAGTTCTTC.

Here the CDR3 DNA reads TGTGCCTGGAAGGGGGGTGAAAAACTGTTTTTT. It is translated as CAWKGGEKLFF. This chain connects TRBV30 to TRBJ1-4; D may be TRBD1 (6 bases). The V gene's germline CDR1 is GTSNPN and CDR2 SVGIG (reference sequence). The CDR3 is 11 residues long. Trimming removed 4 bases from V and 7 bases from J, with 7 bases in between.

The V and J genes are TRBV4-3 and TRBJ1-2, with 8 bases identical to TRBD1. V shed 0 bases and J 6 bases; nucleotides not matched to a gene: 18. This CDR3 has 19 amino acids. Germline CDR1 reads LGHNA; CDR2 reads YSLEER. As DNA, the CDR3 is TGCGCCAGCAGCCAAGATTTCGCGTCAGGGGGCGCAGCACGGGATGGCTACACCTTC. It is translated as CASSQDFASGGAARDGYTF.

The chain is built from TRBV11-2 and TRBJ2-7; D is perhaps TRBD2 (7 bases). Germline V lookup: CDR1 SGHAT, CDR2 FQNNGV. The CDR3 covers 15 residues. Between the trimmed V and J ends, which lost 3 bases and 3 bases, there was a span of 15 bases. The CDR3 is CASSLRGGRVYEQYF. CDR3 in DNA: TGTGCCAGCAGCTTGAGAGGGGGGAGGGTCTACGAGCAGTACTTC.

This sequence joins TRBV6-4 and TRBJ1-5, with D unclear. V was shortened by 3 bases and J by 3 bases, with 6 bases between the two germline ends. This CDR3 region has 13 residues. Germline values: CDR1 MRHNA, CDR2 SNTAGT. The CDR3 coding sequence is TGTGCCAGCAGTGAGAACTTCAATCAGCCCCAGCATTTT. Protein product: CASSENFNQPQHF.

The chain is built from TRBV7-9 and TRBJ2-3, with TRBD2 identical over 7 bases. CDR3 length equals 15 residues. Germline CDR1 is SEHNR and CDR2 is FQNEAQ (reference sequence). The junction had 7 bases not matched to a gene; V was cut back by 5 bases and J by 2 bases. Here the CDR3 DNA reads TGTGCCAGCAGCGGGGGAGGGTTGTACACAGATACGCAGTATTTT. As protein: CASSGGGLYTDTQYF.

This clone was recorded once. V usage is TRBV2 and J usage is TRBJ2-3; 8 bases align to TRBD2. The junction had 7 bases not matched to a gene; V was cut back by 6 bases and J by 2 bases. This CDR3 is built from 15 residues. The germline gives CDR1 SNHLY, CDR2 FYNNEI. CDR3 in amino acids: CASRGGLANTDTQYF. The CDR3 bases are TGTGCCAGCAGGGGTGGACTAGCAAACACAGATACGCAGTATTTT.

The chain carries TRBV25-1 and TRBJ2-5, with 14 positions matching TRBD2. Germline CDR1 reads MGHDK; CDR2 reads SYGVNS. This CDR3 contains 16 residues. The J segment lost 4 bases and the V segment lost 1 base, leaving 2 bases of the junction unmatched. The CDR3 spells CASSESGTSGRETQYF. The DNA of the CDR3 is TGTGCCAGCAGTGAATCCGGGACTAGCGGGAGAGAGACCCAGTACTTC.

This clone occurred a few times. This chain links TRBV2 with TRBJ2-7, with 10 bases that match TRBD2. This CDR3 is built from 17 residues. J gave up 5 bases and V 6 bases, and 16 bases lay outside the gene matches. Germline lookup yields CDR1 SNHLY and CDR2 FYNNEI. CDR3 bases: TGTGCCAGCAGAGGTGCGGTCTTAGCGGGAGGCGGGAACGAGCAGTACTTC. This sequence encodes CASRGAVLAGGGNEQYF.

V and J are TRBV9 and TRBJ1-1; D may be TRBD1 (5 bases). From germline, CDR1 is SGDLS and CDR2 YYNGEE. With 4 bases removed from V and 1 base from J, the gap between germline ends came to 14 bases. The CDR3 is 15 residues long. The CDR3 sequence: CASSPSGTANTEAFF. The CDR3 DNA reads TGTGCCAGCAGCCCCTCTGGGACGGCGAACACTGAAGCTTTCTTT.

The CDR3 DNA reads as TGTGCCAGCAGCTCCCCGGGACTATGGAAGGGAGATGAGCAGTTCTTC. Translated, it gives CASSSPGLWKGDEQFF. V and J are TRBV7-9 and TRBJ2-1, with TRBD2 matching over 7 bases. V lost 4 bases and J lost 8; bases outside the gene matches: 14. This CDR3 has 16 amino acids. Germline loops: CDR1 SEHNR, CDR2 FQNEAQ (reference sequence).

The V and J genes are TRBV12-3 or TRBV12-4 and TRBJ1-2; D uncertain. There are 12 residues in the CDR3. V lost 1 base to trimming and J lost 4 bases, with 4 bases between them. The CDR3 DNA reads TGTGCCAGCAGTTTAGAGGGCTATGGCTACACCTTC. This translates into CASSLEGYGYTF.

The V call is TRBV2, the J call TRBJ2-7, with a tentative D call TRBD2 (6 bases). The V end lost 0 bases, the J end lost 0 bases, and 9 bases lay between the germline ends. This CDR3 is 15 amino acids long. CDR1 is SNHLY and CDR2 is FYNNEI in the germline V gene. In nucleotides, the CDR3 is TGTGCCAGCAGTGAAGCTGGACTACGCTCCTACGAGCAGTACTTC. Protein product: CASSEAGLRSYEQYF.

This chain connects TRBV19 to TRBJ1-2; 7 bases are shared with TRBD1. Germline V CDR1 and CDR2: LNHDA, SQIVND (reference sequence). This CDR3 is built from 14 residues. V lost 1 base and J lost 5; bases outside the gene matches: 4. The CDR3 DNA is TGTGCCAGTAGTATAGTCGCACAGGGGTATGGCTACACCTTC. Amino acid sequence: CASSIVAQGYGYTF.

The rearrangement uses TRBV24-1 and TRBJ1-5, with D uncertain. The CDR3 runs to 14 residues. Germline CDR1 and CDR2: KGHDR and SFDVKD. The V end was cut by 1 base, the J end by 5 bases, with 8 bases between. DNA of the CDR3: TGTGCCACCAGTGATTTCTCGATTGATCAGCCCCAGCATTTT. Amino acid sequence: CATSDFSIDQPQHF.

This chain uses TRBV12-3 or TRBV12-4 with TRBJ1-6; D call uncertain. V lost 5 bases and J 5 bases, leaving 7 bases between the germline ends. This CDR3 has 13 residues. The CDR3 sequence is CASSVLDNSPLHF. In DNA, the CDR3 is TGTGCCAGCAGTGTACTGGATAATTCACCCCTCCACTTT.

The J gene is TRBJ1-4, the V gene TRBV19, with D perhaps TRBD1 (5 bases). V was cut by 2 bases and J by 8 bases, with 15 bases left in between. Germline lookup yields CDR1 LNHDA and CDR2 SQIVND (reference sequence). There are 15 residues in the CDR3. CDR3 region: CASSIRGRGGEKLFF. CDR3 coding DNA: TGTGCCAGTAGTATAAGGGGCAGAGGAGGGGAAAAACTGTTTTTT.

The genes are TRBV5-6 and TRBJ2-7, with D possibly matching TRBD1 (5 bases). The germline gives CDR1 SGHDT, CDR2 YYEEEE. Trimming removed 4 bases from V and 7 bases from J, with 9 bases in between. The CDR3 is 11 residues long. This chain's CDR3 is CASSTQGEQYF. Written as DNA, the CDR3 is TGTGCCAGCAGCACTCAGGGTGAGCAGTACTTC.

The V gene is TRBV7-9, the J gene TRBJ2-2; unclear D gene. CDR1 and CDR2 (germline): SEHNR, FQNEAQ (reference sequence). The CDR3 spans 13 residues. Trimming shortened V by 7 bases and J by 4 bases, and 10 bases separated the two germline ends. CDR3 in amino acids: CASNPWGTGELFF. The CDR3 coding sequence is TGTGCCAGCAATCCCTGGGGCACCGGGGAGCTGTTTTTT.

This chain links TRBV30 with TRBJ2-3; D not resolved. CDR1 is GTSNPN and CDR2 is SVGIG in the germline V gene (reference sequence). The CDR3 sequence is 11 residues long. Trimming took off 3 bases at V and 11 bases at J, with 12 bases between the two ends. The chain's CDR3 is CAWSSTPGQYF. The CDR3 region has the DNA TGTGCCTGGAGCTCGACCCCCGGGCAGTATTTT.

The chain combines TRBV13 with TRBJ2-4; 10 bases map to TRBD1. Trimming at V came to 5 bases and at J to 4 bases, leaving 8 bases not matched to a gene. The germline CDR1 and CDR2 sequences are PRHDT and FYEKMQ (reference sequence). This CDR3 region has 16 residues. In nucleotides, the CDR3 is TGTGCCAGCAGCCGCGGACAGGGGGGTTTAAAAAACATTCAGTACTTC. This gives the protein CASSRGQGGLKNIQYF.

The rearrangement links TRBV27 to TRBJ2-5; the match to TRBD2 covers 15 bases. CDR1 is MNHEY and CDR2 is SMNVEV in the germline V gene (reference sequence). The CDR3 spans 15 residues. J was trimmed by 5 bases and V by 5 bases; bases with no gene match: 3. As DNA, the CDR3 is TGTGCCAGCAGTCCCGGGACTAGCGGGAGGGAGACCCAGTACTTC. This gives the protein CASSPGTSGRETQYF.

J is TRBJ2-7 and V is TRBV5-4; TRBD2 aligns across 10 bases. This CDR3 has 15 amino acids. The J segment lost 7 bases and the V segment lost 1 base, leaving 8 bases of the junction unmatched. Germline V lookup: CDR1 SGHNT, CDR2 YYREEE (reference sequence). CDR3 sequence (DNA): TGTGCCAGCAGCTTGTTAGCGGGAGGCCCCCGAGAGCAGTACTTC. Translated, it gives CASSLLAGGPREQYF.